Following are 23 T cell receptor beta chains from one sample sequenced in a study of CD8 T cells in ankylosing spondylitis. TCRdb redid the calling of the 5' RACE reads with MiXCR, one entry per CDR3 protein. The sample yields some 270,000 distinct CDR3 sequences, roughly 32% seen once. Material: blood, either unsorted or a sorted T cell fraction (not recorded which). All receptors derive from a male donor with ankylosing spondylitis or in good health (not recorded which).

V is TRBV12-3 or TRBV12-4 and J is TRBJ2-5; D remains ambiguous. The CDR3 extends over 14 amino acids. V lost 2 bases and J 3 bases, leaving 10 bases between the germline ends. CDR3 sequence reads: CASSLSRDEETQYF. CDR3 sequence (DNA): TGTGCCAGCAGTTTATCTCGCGACGAAGAGACCCAGTACTTC.

The CDR3 DNA follows: TGTGCCAGCGGACCAACAGGGGCCTCCTACGAGCAGTACTTC. This codes for CASGPTGASYEQYF. V and J are TRBV6-1 and TRBJ2-7, with 7 bases that match TRBD1. J lost 0 bases, V lost 8 bases, and 7 bases had no gene match. The CDR3 loop spans 14 amino acids. Germline V CDR1 and CDR2: MNHNS, SASEGT.

This chain connects TRBV20-1 to TRBJ2-3, with D tentatively TRBD1 (5 bases). CDR3 length equals 13 residues. CDR1 and CDR2 (germline): DFQATT, SNEGSKA (reference sequence). Between the trimmed V and J ends, which lost 6 bases and 1 base, there was a span of 11 bases. The CDR3, as DNA: TGCAGTGCCCTATTAGGGGGCACAGATACGCAGTATTTT. It translates to CSALLGGTDTQYF.

This clonotype was observed a handful of times. The rearrangement uses TRBV20-1 and TRBJ2-1, with 7 bases identical to TRBD1. Germline CDR1 reads DFQATT; CDR2 reads SNEGSKA (reference sequence). The CDR3 has 12 residues. J lost 7 bases, V lost 7 bases, and 7 bases had no gene match. DNA for the CDR3: TGCAGTGAAGAGGGGGCAAAGAATGAGCAGTTCTTC. It encodes CSEEGAKNEQFF.

The V gene is TRBV4-1, the J gene TRBJ2-5; D not certain. Germline assignment: CDR1 MGHRA and CDR2 YSYEKL. Trimming took off 3 bases at V and 4 bases at J, with 6 bases between the two ends. CDR3 size: 12 residues. The DNA of the CDR3 is TGCGCCAGCAGCCACCCAACAGAGACCCAGTACTTC. Its protein is CASSHPTETQYF.

This clonotype has at least ten counts. The rearrangement uses TRBV6-5 and TRBJ1-2; no firm D call. The CDR3 is 14 amino acids. From germline, CDR1 is MNHEY and CDR2 SVGAGI. V lost 4 bases and J lost 8, with 17 bases in between. The CDR3, as DNA: TGTGCCAGCAGTTCCGGGCACCAGCGCCCGGGCTACACCTTC. It encodes CASSSGHQRPGYTF.

This chain links TRBV5-6 with TRBJ2-7; possibly TRBD1 for D (5 bases). Trimming stripped 0 bases from V and 4 bases from J, with 20 bases between. The CDR3 has 17 residues. Looked up from germline, CDR1 is SGHDT and CDR2 is YYEEEE. The CDR3 nucleotides read TGTGCCAGCAGCTTGGGGACCCAGGGCGAGTTCGGGTACGAGCAGTACTTC. It yields the protein CASSLGTQGEFGYEQYF.

The chain combines TRBV10-3 with TRBJ2-3, with 9 bases matching TRBD2. Germline-derived CDR1 and CDR2 are ENHRY and SYGVKD. J gave up 1 base and V 6 bases, and 2 bases lay outside the gene matches. The CDR3 length is 14 residues. The CDR3 bases are TGTGCCATCAGCCGGACTAGCGGCACAGATACGCAGTATTTT. This sequence encodes CAISRTSGTDTQYF.

This clonotype was observed a single time. The chain uses TRBV5-1 and TRBJ1-6; D perhaps matches TRBD1 (6 bases). Germline V gives CDR1 SGHRS, CDR2 YFSETQ. V dropped 4 bases and J dropped 13 bases, with 27 bases sitting between them. CDR3 length: 17 amino acids. This chain's CDR3 is CASSQLWAGLDQGPLHF. The CDR3 nucleotides are TGCGCCAGCAGCCAGCTTTGGGCAGGCCTCGACCAGGGGCCCCTCCACTTT.

In its sample, this clonotype was seen a few times. This chain connects TRBV7-8 to TRBJ2-7; tentatively, D is TRBD1 or TRBD2 (5 bases each). Germline V gene data show CDR1 as SGHVS and CDR2 as FQNEAQ. This CDR3 region has 15 residues. The ends were cut back, 5 bases at V and 5 bases at J, with 19 bases in the middle. The CDR3 loop is CASSPRDWDGHEQYF. The CDR3 coding sequence is TGTGCCAGCAGCCCTCGCGACTGGGACGGCCACGAGCAGTACTTC.

This clonotype was seen a few times. The genes are TRBV20-1 and TRBJ2-5; 7 bases agree with TRBD2. This CDR3 spans 13 amino acids. Unmatched junction bases numbered 8, after V lost 3 bases and J lost 7 bases. CDR1 and CDR2 (germline): DFQATT, SNEGSKA (reference sequence). The CDR3 DNA sequence: TGCAGTGCTAGTAATTCTAGCGGCTGGACCCAGTACTTC. Protein: CSASNSSGWTQYF.

V and J are TRBV24-1 and TRBJ2-3; 11 nucleotides agree with TRBD2. In germline, CDR1 is KGHDR, CDR2 SFDVKD. The V segment lost 3 bases and the J segment 6 bases; nucleotides outside the gene matches: 4. This CDR3 comprises 15 residues. CDR3 nucleotides: TGTGCCACCAGTGATCCTAGCGGGGGGCCGGATACGCAGTATTTT. As protein: CATSDPSGGPDTQYF.

The chain carries TRBV10-3 and TRBJ1-1, with D possibly matching TRBD1 (5 bases). V was clipped by 10 bases and J by 3 bases, with 15 bases between them. Per germline, CDR1 ENHRY and CDR2 SYGVKD. This CDR3 is 13 amino acids long. The DNA for the CDR3 is TGTGCCACCACACCAGGGATGGACACTGAAGCTTTCTTT. Its protein is CATTPGMDTEAFF.

The rearrangement joins TRBV29-1 to TRBJ2-3, with TRBD2 matching 14 bases. V lost 7 bases, J lost 4 bases, and 7 bases stayed unmatched. The CDR3 totals 15 residues. Looked up from germline, CDR1 is SQVTM and CDR2 is ANQGSEA. The CDR3 sequence is CSARGLAGGPDTQYF. CDR3 coding DNA: TGCAGCGCCCGAGGACTAGCGGGGGGACCAGATACGCAGTATTTT.

This clonotype was seen a handful of times. This chain joins TRBV5-6 and TRBJ2-1, with D perhaps matching TRBD1 (6 bases). Germline assignment: CDR1 SGHDT and CDR2 YYEEEE. The CDR3 consists of 14 residues. Trimming stripped 5 bases from V and 0 bases from J, with 9 bases between. CDR3 amino acids: CASRDRSSYNEQFF. In DNA, the CDR3 is TGTGCCAGCAGGGACAGAAGCTCCTACAATGAGCAGTTCTTC.

In its sample, this clonotype was seen once. J is TRBJ2-1 and V is TRBV24-1; D may match TRBD1 or TRBD2 (5 bases each). This CDR3 contains 15 residues. From germline, CDR1 is KGHDR and CDR2 SFDVKD. V shed 7 bases and J shed 3 bases, with 15 bases lying between them. The CDR3 spells CATSHTGPVYNEQFF. The CDR3 DNA sequence: TGTGCCACCAGCCACACGGGACCCGTCTACAATGAGCAGTTCTTC.

This clonotype was found a few times. The chain carries TRBV12-3 or TRBV12-4 and TRBJ2-7; no clear D gene. The CDR3 has 11 amino acids. The V and J ends lost 3 bases and 7 bases respectively, with 7 bases between them. The CDR3 is CASSLQTEQYF. The CDR3 DNA reads TGTGCCAGCAGTTTGCAGACAGAGCAGTACTTC.

The rearrangement links TRBV12-3 or TRBV12-4 to TRBJ2-5, with 10 bases identical to TRBD1. The CDR3 has 16 residues. The V and J ends lost 6 bases and 1 base, in that order; junction bases with no gene match: 8. The CDR3 nucleotides are TGTGCCAGCAGCATCCGGGACAGGGGACTCCAAGAGACCCAGTACTTC. It codes for CASSIRDRGLQETQYF.

This clonotype has just a few counts. The V gene is TRBV5-6, the J gene TRBJ2-7; 8 bases map to TRBD1. V gave up 1 base and J gave up 6 bases; unmatched junction bases: 6. The CDR3 is made up of 14 amino acids. Germline loops: CDR1 SGHDT, CDR2 YYEEEE. The CDR3 region has the DNA TGTGCCAGCAGCTTGTATGGCAGGGGGCTCGAGCAGTACTTC. It translates to CASSLYGRGLEQYF.

The genes are TRBV24-1 and TRBJ1-3, with D unclear. V lost 9 bases, J lost 1 base, and 6 bases lay in between. Germline CDR1 reads KGHDR; CDR2 reads SFDVKD. CDR3 size: 12 residues. CDR3: CATGGSGNTIYF. CDR3 nucleotides: TGTGCCACCGGAGGGTCTGGAAACACCATATATTTT.

V usage is TRBV7-2 and J usage is TRBJ2-5, with 9 bases matching TRBD2. The length of the CDR3 is 17 residues. Germline V gene sequence: CDR1 SGHTA, CDR2 FQGNSA. J gave up 1 base and V 3 bases, and 9 bases lay outside the gene matches. Written as DNA, the CDR3 is TGTGCCAGCAGCTTGGGCGGGGGGGCCCTAGGCCAAGAGACCCAGTACTTC. Amino acids: CASSLGGGALGQETQYF.

About this clonotype: The missing conserved phenylalanine or tryptophan at the end of this CDR3 makes a read error likely. Because the CDR3's place on the DNA is in doubt, the DNA is left out and the CDR3 is given as listed by TCRdb. The chain is built from TRBV20-1 and TRBJ2-1; the table's TRBD2 call for D was not verified on the DNA. Inclusive of both ends, the CDR3 amounts to 15 amino acids. The V gene's germline CDR1 is DFQATT and CDR2 SNEGSKA (reference sequence). CDR3 sequence reads: CSARTGLAGEWPLVV.

This chain joins TRBV20-1 and TRBJ2-2; no clear D gene. V was clipped by 3 bases and J by 6 bases, with 5 bases between them. Per germline, CDR1 DFQATT and CDR2 SNEGSKA (reference sequence). The CDR3 has 11 residues. Written as DNA, the CDR3 is TGCAGTGCTAGTTTGTCCGGGGAGCTGTTTTTT. It translates to CSASLSGELFF.